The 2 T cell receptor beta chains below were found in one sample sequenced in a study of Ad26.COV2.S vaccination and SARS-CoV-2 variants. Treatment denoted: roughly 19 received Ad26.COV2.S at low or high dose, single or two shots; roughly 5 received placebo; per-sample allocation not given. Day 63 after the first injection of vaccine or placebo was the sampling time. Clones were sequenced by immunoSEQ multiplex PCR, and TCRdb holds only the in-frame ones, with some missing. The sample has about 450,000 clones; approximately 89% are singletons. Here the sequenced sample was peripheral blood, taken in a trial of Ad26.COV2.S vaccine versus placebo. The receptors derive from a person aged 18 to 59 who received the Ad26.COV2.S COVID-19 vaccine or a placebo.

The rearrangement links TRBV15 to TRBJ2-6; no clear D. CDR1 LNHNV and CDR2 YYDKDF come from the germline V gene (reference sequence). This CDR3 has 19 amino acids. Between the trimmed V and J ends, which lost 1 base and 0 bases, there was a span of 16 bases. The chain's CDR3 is CATSRAIPRALSGANVLTF. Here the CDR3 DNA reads TGTGCCACCAGCAGAGCCATTCCCCGGGCCCTCTCTGGGGCCAACGTCCTGACTTTC.

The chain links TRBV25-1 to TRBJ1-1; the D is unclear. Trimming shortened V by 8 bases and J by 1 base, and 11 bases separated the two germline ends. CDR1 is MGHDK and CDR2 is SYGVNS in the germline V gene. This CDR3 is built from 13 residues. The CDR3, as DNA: TGTGCCAGCTTAGACCGATCGAACACTGAAGCTTTCTTT. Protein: CASLDRSNTEAFF. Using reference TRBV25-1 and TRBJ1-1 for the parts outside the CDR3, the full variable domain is EADIYQTPRYLVIGTGKKITLECSQTMGHDKMYWYQQDPGMELHLIHYSYGVNSTEKGDLSSESTVSRIRTEHFPLTLESARPSHTSQYLCASLDRSNTEAFFGQGTRLTVV.